The next 28 T cell receptor beta chains were all read from a single sample in a study of early T cells in non-severe SARS-CoV-2 infection. TCRdb independently ran MiXCR on the 5' RACE reads; one entry per CDR3 protein. The sample yields approximately 79,000 distinct CDR3 sequences, over 10% seen once. Sequenced material: whole blood. Source of these receptors: an adult who was a healthcare worker with PCR-confirmed SARS-CoV-2 infection or an uninfected control (not recorded which).

The chain employs TRBV4-1 and TRBJ1-2, with D unresolved. CDR1 is MGHRA and CDR2 is YSYEKL in the germline V gene. The CDR3 has 15 residues. V shed 4 bases and J shed 3 bases, with 15 bases lying between them. DNA for the CDR3: TGCGCCAGCAGCCCTATGGCCGGCGGTGACTATGGCTACACCTTC. Its protein is CASSPMAGGDYGYTF.

This chain uses TRBV5-1 with TRBJ1-6; no clear D gene. V dropped 0 bases and J dropped 9 bases, with 7 bases sitting between them. Germline CDR1 SGHRS, CDR2 YFSETQ. The CDR3 has 13 residues. DNA of the CDR3: TGCGCCAGCAGCTTGGACAGTCTTTCACCCCTCCACTTT. This gives the protein CASSLDSLSPLHF.

This clonotype was seen ten or more times. The chain recombines TRBV7-9 with TRBJ1-1; D remains ambiguous. This CDR3 is built from 13 residues. The germline CDR1 and CDR2 sequences are SEHNR and FQNEAQ (reference sequence). V dropped 11 bases and J dropped 7 bases, with 20 bases sitting between them. The CDR3 DNA reads as TGTGCCTTCACTTTGGGCGACGGGGATGAAGCTTTCTTT. Its translation is CAFTLGDGDEAFF.

This clonotype has a count of ten or more. The chain combines TRBV5-1 with TRBJ2-7; a possible D gene is TRBD1 (6 bases). This CDR3 is built from 13 residues. Trimming took 4 bases from V and 2 from J, leaving 10 bases between them. The germline V gene has CDR1 SGHRS and CDR2 YFSETQ. CDR3 amino acids: CASSTDSAYEQYF. The DNA for the CDR3 is TGCGCCAGCAGCACGGACAGTGCCTACGAGCAGTACTTC. The full variable domain, in which reference TRBV5-1 and TRBJ2-7 provide the parts outside the CDR3, is KAGVTQTPRYLIKTRGQQVTLSCSPISGHRSVSWYQQTPGQGLQFLFEYFSETQRNKGNFPGRFSGRQFSNSRSEMNVSTLELGDSALYLCASSTDSAYEQYFGPGTRLTVT.

The V and J genes are TRBV5-1 and TRBJ1-4, with 9 positions matching TRBD1. The CDR3 contains 15 residues. Germline V gene data show CDR1 as SGHRS and CDR2 as YFSETQ. With 4 bases clipped from V and 5 bases from J, the junction kept 6 bases outside the gene matches. DNA of the CDR3: TGCGCCAGCAGCGTTCCGGGACAGGGAAATGAAAAACTGTTTTTT. It yields the protein CASSVPGQGNEKLFF.

This clonotype has a handful of counts. This sequence joins TRBV28 and TRBJ2-3; 10 bases agree with TRBD1. V shed 6 bases and J 1 base; nucleotides not matched to a gene: 7. Germline lookup yields CDR1 MDHEN and CDR2 SYDVKM. This CDR3 spans 16 amino acids. The DNA of the CDR3 is TGTGCCAGCAGCTTCCGACAGGGGGCGGGCACAGATACGCAGTATTTT. Translating it yields CASSFRQGAGTDTQYF.

A few counts support this clonotype. V gene TRBV11-2 combines with J gene TRBJ2-1, with no clear D. Germline V gene lookup returns CDR1 SGHAT and CDR2 FQNNGV. Trimming shortened V by 4 bases and J by 0 bases, and 10 bases separated the two germline ends. This CDR3 has 15 residues. The CDR3: CASSSQYSSYNEQFF. The CDR3 nucleotides read TGTGCCAGCAGCTCCCAATACAGCTCCTACAATGAGCAGTTCTTC.

The gene calls are TRBV20-1 and TRBJ1-2; 10 nucleotides line up with TRBD1. This CDR3 is built from 15 residues. The junction had 5 bases not matched to a gene; V was cut back by 0 bases and J by 4 bases. The germline gives CDR1 DFQATT, CDR2 SNEGSKA (reference sequence). The CDR3 bases are TGCAGTGCTAGAGATCCGGACAGGGGGGCCTATGGCTACACCTTC. This codes for CSARDPDRGAYGYTF.

This clonotype showed up just a few times. This chain connects TRBV10-3 to TRBJ1-1; possible D gene TRBD1, 6 bases. Germline CDR1 and CDR2: ENHRY and SYGVKD. With 6 bases removed from V and 3 bases from J, the gap between germline ends came to 11 bases. This CDR3 is built from 13 residues. In nucleotides, the CDR3 is TGTGCCATCAGGGGGGACATCGACACTGAAGCTTTCTTT. Its protein is CAIRGDIDTEAFF.

The chain employs TRBV18 and TRBJ2-7; TRBD1 agrees at 8 bases. The germline V gene encodes CDR1 KGHSH and CDR2 LQKENI. The CDR3 runs to 16 residues. V dropped 6 bases and J dropped 2; count of bases not matched to a gene: 12. CDR3 residues: CASSSLTGDLTYEQYF. CDR3 bases: TGTGCCAGCTCGTCCCTGACAGGGGACTTAACCTACGAGCAGTACTTC.

V gene TRBV29-1 combines with J gene TRBJ1-1; D is undetermined. The length of the CDR3 is 14 residues. Germline values: CDR1 SQVTM, CDR2 ANQGSEA. The V and J ends lost 4 bases and 3 bases respectively, with 15 bases between them. The CDR3 DNA follows: TGCAGCGTTGCGCAAGCTACTTGGGACACTGAAGCTTTCTTT. The encoded protein is CSVAQATWDTEAFF. The variable domain in full, completed from reference TRBV29-1 and TRBJ1-1, reads SAVISQKPSRDICQRGTSLTIQCQVDSQVTMMFWYRQQPGQSLTLIATANQGSEATYESGFVIDKFPISRPNLTFSTLTVSNMSPEDSSIYLCSVAQATWDTEAFFGQGTRLTVV.

In its sample, this clonotype was seen a few times. This sequence joins TRBV29-1 and TRBJ2-1; the D call may be TRBD1 or TRBD2 (6 bases each). Germline values: CDR1 SQVTM, CDR2 ANQGSEA. V lost 5 bases to trimming and J lost 4 bases, with 15 bases between them. The CDR3 spans 14 residues. The chain's CDR3 is CSVSRGADYNEQFF. CDR3 coding DNA: TGCAGCGTTAGTAGGGGGGCGGATTACAATGAGCAGTTCTTC.

This clonotype was observed a handful of times. The V call is TRBV27, the J call TRBJ2-7; tentative D call: TRBD1 (5 bases). Germline CDR1 reads MNHEY; CDR2 reads SMNVEV (reference sequence). The V and J ends lost 2 bases and 4 bases respectively, with 12 bases between them. The CDR3 spans 14 residues. Here the CDR3 reads CASSLKGVPYEQYF. The CDR3 bases are TGTGCCAGCAGTTTAAAAGGGGTTCCGTACGAGCAGTACTTC.

This clonotype occurred a few times. The V gene is TRBV3-1, the J gene TRBJ1-6; D call uncertain. In germline, CDR1 is LGHDT, CDR2 YNNKEL (reference sequence). The V and J ends lost 0 bases and 8 bases respectively, with 8 bases between them. This CDR3 has 14 residues. In DNA form, the CDR3 reads TGTGCCAGCAGCCAAGATAATGCTGATTCACCCCTCCACTTT. This translates into CASSQDNADSPLHF.

This clonotype was recorded a few times. The chain couples TRBV11-2 to TRBJ2-7; no reliable D call. Germline CDR1 SGHAT, CDR2 FQNNGV. The V end was cut by 3 bases, the J end by 4 bases, with 13 bases between. The CDR3 length is 14 residues. The CDR3 DNA is TGTGCCAGCAGCTTCCCGGGCCCCAGTTACGAGCAGTACTTC. Residues: CASSFPGPSYEQYF.

V gene TRBV6-2 or TRBV6-3 combines with J gene TRBJ1-1; 7 nucleotides agree with TRBD1. The CDR3 extends over 13 amino acids. J lost 5 bases, V lost 6 bases, and 6 bases had no gene match. The V gene's germline CDR1 is MNHEY and CDR2 SVGEGT. The CDR3: CASRPDRATEAFF. As DNA, the CDR3 is TGTGCCAGCAGACCCGACAGGGCTACTGAAGCTTTCTTT.

This clonotype was recorded many times. This chain joins TRBV27 and TRBJ2-1; the D gene is possibly TRBD2 (6 bases). The CDR3 is made up of 16 amino acids. Trimming stripped 5 bases from V and 0 bases from J, with 14 bases between. Germline V gene data show CDR1 as MNHEY and CDR2 as SMNVEV (reference sequence). For the CDR3, the DNA is TGTGCCAGCAGTGCAACTGGACTATCCTCCTACAATGAGCAGTTCTTC. Amino acids: CASSATGLSSYNEQFF.

The J gene is TRBJ2-2, the V gene TRBV14, with D possibly being TRBD2 (6 bases). Germline loops: CDR1 SGHDN, CDR2 FVKESK. V was clipped by 5 bases and J by 5 bases, with 15 bases between them. The CDR3 extends over 15 amino acids. The DNA for the CDR3 is TGTGCCAGCAGCAGGACCGGGGGATTTACCGGGGAGCTGTTTTTT. Translating it yields CASSRTGGFTGELFF.

J is TRBJ2-1 and V is TRBV5-6, with D possibly being TRBD1 (6 bases). The germline V gene encodes CDR1 SGHDT and CDR2 YYEEEE. This CDR3 is built from 15 residues. Trimming took 6 bases from V and 8 from J, leaving 21 bases between them. The CDR3 sequence: CASTRTWGPGDEQFF. For the CDR3, the DNA is TGTGCCAGCACCCGGACCTGGGGGCCGGGCGATGAGCAGTTCTTC.

In its sample, this clonotype was seen many times. The rearrangement joins TRBV10-2 to TRBJ2-1, with D perhaps TRBD2 (5 bases). This CDR3 has 13 amino acids. V was trimmed by 6 bases and J by 4 bases, leaving 10 bases between them. Germline loops: CDR1 WSHSY, CDR2 SAAADI. CDR3 DNA sequence: TGCGCCAGCAGGGCGGGCCTATACAATGAGCAGTTCTTC. This encodes CASRAGLYNEQFF.

This clonotype was seen repeatedly, ten times or more. The chain employs TRBV7-2 and TRBJ1-1, with a possible D match to TRBD1 (5 bases). CDR3 length: 14 residues. Germline-derived CDR1 and CDR2 are SGHTA and FQGNSA. Trimming shortened V by 3 bases and J by 1 base, and 9 bases separated the two germline ends. The CDR3 region has the DNA TGTGCCAGCAGCTTTTCGCAGGGGAACACTGAAGCTTTCTTT. Its protein product is CASSFSQGNTEAFF.

This clonotype occurred a few times. The chain has TRBV28 and TRBJ1-2, with D tentatively TRBD1 (6 bases). The germline V and J ends were trimmed by 4 bases and 6 bases, with 21 bases remaining between them. Germline CDR1 and CDR2: MDHEN and SYDVKM. The CDR3 runs 16 residues. CDR3 loop: CASSYFKPRTANGYTF. CDR3 bases: TGTGCCAGCAGTTACTTTAAGCCTCGGACAGCAAATGGCTACACCTTC.

The J gene is TRBJ2-2, the V gene TRBV5-1; D remains ambiguous. V was cut by 2 bases and J by 1 base, with 9 bases left in between. CDR3 size: 15 residues. From germline, CDR1 is SGHRS and CDR2 YFSETQ. The CDR3 DNA reads as TGCGCCAGCAGCTTTCCGGGCCAGAACACCGGGGAGCTGTTTTTT. Translating gives CASSFPGQNTGELFF.

The V gene is TRBV20-1, the J gene TRBJ2-2; 11 nucleotides agree with TRBD2. This CDR3 has 16 residues. The germline CDR1 and CDR2 sequences are DFQATT and SNEGSKA (reference sequence). Losses at the gene ends were 6 bases for V and 1 base for J; bases not matched to a gene: 7. Here the CDR3 reads CSARLAGMMNTGELFF. The CDR3 DNA reads as TGCAGTGCAAGACTAGCGGGAATGATGAACACCGGGGAGCTGTTTTTT.

V is TRBV12-3 or TRBV12-4 and J is TRBJ2-7; 9 positions agree with TRBD1. CDR3 size: 15 residues. After removal of 3 bases from V and 3 bases from J, the junction contained 6 bases not matched to a gene. The CDR3 spells CASSFRTGVRYEQYF. CDR3 nucleotides: TGTGCCAGCAGTTTTAGGACAGGGGTCCGCTACGAGCAGTACTTC.

This clonotype was picked up a small number of times. V gene TRBV5-4 combines with J gene TRBJ1-2; weak D call: TRBD1 (6 bases). The CDR3 consists of 16 residues. The germline gives CDR1 SGHNT, CDR2 YYREEE (reference sequence). Trimming removed 0 bases from V and 7 bases from J, with 19 bases in between. The chain's CDR3 is CASSLEPLQGPFGYTF. CDR3 sequence (DNA): TGTGCCAGCAGCTTGGAGCCCCTACAGGGACCGTTTGGCTACACCTTC.

The sample holds a few counts of this clonotype. The J gene is TRBJ2-5, the V gene TRBV10-3, with 8 bases aligning to TRBD1. The V segment lost 5 bases and the J segment 4 bases; nucleotides outside the gene matches: 9. Germline-derived CDR1 and CDR2 are ENHRY and SYGVKD. This CDR3 has 15 residues. This chain's CDR3 is CAISNRTGNGETQYF. In DNA, the CDR3 is TGTGCCATCAGTAACAGGACAGGGAATGGAGAGACCCAGTACTTC.

This clonotype was found a few times. The chain combines TRBV7-2 with TRBJ2-4; TRBD1 agrees at 8 bases. The germline gives CDR1 SGHTA, CDR2 FQGNSA. V lost 1 base and J lost 13; bases outside the gene matches: 3. The CDR3 totals 12 residues. The CDR3 region has the DNA TGTGCCAGCAGCTTAGGGACAGGGATCCAGTACTTC. Protein sequence: CASSLGTGIQYF.